This TCR beta chain is from a study of CD8 T cells in Susac syndrome. The patients serving as multiple sclerosis controls were treatment-naive. They had stable or active relapsing-remitting disease and fulfilled revised McDonald criteria. Overall study results and limits: The study conceded that its TCR sequencing and HLA analysis involved relatively few individuals.

As regards this clonotype: Antigen specificity is unknown.

After extraction with the RNeasy kit, roughly 0.5 to 1 ug of the RNA was reverse transcribed using random hexamers. Amplification of TCR beta CDR3 spanned 54 Vbeta and 13 Jbeta via immunoSEQ multiplex PCR. TCRdb called the immunoSEQ multiplex PCR reads again in MiXCR, with one record for every CDR3 protein. The sample contains 150,000 or so distinct CDR3 sequences, nearly 97% of which appear only once. Germline V gene data show CDR1 as SGHNT and CDR2 as YYREEE (reference sequence). Trimming took 4 bases from V and 4 from J, leaving 15 bases between them. The CDR3 spans 15 residues. The clonotype originates from a human donor with multiple sclerosis. The V gene is TRBV5-4, the J gene TRBJ2-1; D is perhaps TRBD1 or TRBD2 (7 bases each). Sequencing input: CD8+ T cells from PBMCs. The DNA for the CDR3 is TGTGCCAGCAGCGTGCAGGGGGAGGGTTACAATGAGCAGTTCTTC. Protein sequence: CASSVQGEGYNEQFF.